These T cell receptor beta chains were read from a single sample in a study of blood T cell repertoires in COVID-19. Sequencing used immunoSEQ multiplex PCR; TCRdb keeps in-frame clones, though not all of them. Altogether approximately 190,000 clones are present, about 83% being singletons, with the ten largest covering 5.1%. The specimen sequenced was peripheral blood. These receptors all stem from a woman between 70 and 85 years old with active or convalescent COVID-19. The CDR3 runs from the conserved cysteine through the conserved F or W. D genes are given only for firm matches. Where a row states a size, it is once, few, many or the class of an expanded clone; other rows omit it.

v_gene: TRBV12-5; d_gene: TRBD2; abundance: .; j_gene: TRBJ2-1; CDR3aa: CASGYAGAGNEQFF; CDR3nt: TGTGCTAGTGGTTACGCGGGAGCGGGCAATGAGCAGTTCTTC
v_gene: TRBV5-4; d_gene: .; abundance: .; j_gene: TRBJ2-2; CDR3aa: CASSLAVAANTGELFF; CDR3nt: TGTGCCAGCAGCTTAGCAGTAGCCGCGAACACCGGGGAGCTGTTTTTT
v_gene: TRBV18; d_gene: TRBD1; abundance: .; j_gene: TRBJ1-2; CDR3aa: CASSPLQDRAQEGYTF; CDR3nt: TGTGCCAGCTCACCACTACAGGACAGGGCCCAAGAAGGCTACACCTTC
v_gene: TRBV5-6; d_gene: TRBD1; abundance: .; j_gene: TRBJ1-6; CDR3aa: CASSLGDRMINSPLHF; CDR3nt: TGTGCCAGCAGCTTGGGGGACAGGATGATAAATTCACCCCTCCACTTT
v_gene: TRBV9; d_gene: TRBD2; abundance: once; j_gene: TRBJ2-3; CDR3aa: CASSTQLAGGTDTQYF; CDR3nt: TGTGCCAGCAGCACCCAACTAGCGGGAGGGACAGATACGCAGTATTTT
v_gene: TRBV6-5; d_gene: .; abundance: .; j_gene: TRBJ1-3; CDR3aa: CASGTTASSGNTIYF; CDR3nt: TGTGCCAGCGGGACAACGGCGAGCTCTGGAAACACCATATATTTT
v_gene: TRBV24-1; d_gene: TRBD2; abundance: .; j_gene: TRBJ2-1; CDR3aa: CATSDPGLAGENEQFF; CDR3nt: TGTGCCACCAGTGATCCAGGACTAGCGGGAGAAAATGAGCAGTTCTTC
v_gene: TRBV28; d_gene: .; abundance: .; j_gene: TRBJ1-2; CDR3aa: CASTVAQGGYGYTF; CDR3nt: TGTGCCAGCACCGTTGCCCAGGGAGGCTATGGCTACACCTTC
v_gene: TRBV6-2/TRBV6-3; d_gene: TRBD2; abundance: .; j_gene: TRBJ2-3; CDR3aa: CASSYAGGRTDTQYF; CDR3nt: TGTGCCAGCAGTTACGCGGGGGGTCGCACAGATACGCAGTATTTT
v_gene: TRBV7-9; d_gene: TRBD2; abundance: .; j_gene: TRBJ2-1; CDR3aa: CASSTRTRGVEQFF; CDR3nt: TGTGCCAGCAGCACCCGGACTAGAGGAGTTGAGCAGTTCTTC
v_gene: TRBV5-1; d_gene: .; abundance: .; j_gene: TRBJ2-3; CDR3aa: CASSFGSTDTQYF; CDR3nt: TGCGCCAGCAGCTTTGGCAGCACAGATACGCAGTATTTT
v_gene: TRBV5-1; d_gene: .; abundance: .; j_gene: TRBJ2-1; CDR3aa: CASSLEPFSGEQFF; CDR3nt: TGCGCCAGCAGCTTGGAGCCCTTTTCGGGGGAGCAGTTCTTC
v_gene: TRBV7-9; d_gene: .; abundance: .; j_gene: TRBJ1-2; CDR3aa: CASSSRAGAWYGYTF; CDR3nt: TGTGCCAGCAGTTCCAGGGCGGGGGCTTGGTATGGCTACACCTTC
v_gene: TRBV18; d_gene: TRBD2; abundance: few; j_gene: TRBJ2-1; CDR3aa: CASSSLREAGVYNEQFF; CDR3nt: TGTGCCAGCTCATCGCTTCGGGAAGCGGGAGTCTACAATGAGCAGTTCTTC
v_gene: TRBV10-2; d_gene: .; abundance: .; j_gene: TRBJ2-2; CDR3aa: CASYFRDPGELFF; CDR3nt: TGCGCCAGCTACTTCCGGGATCCCGGGGAGCTGTTTTTT
v_gene: TRBV9; d_gene: TRBD1; abundance: .; j_gene: TRBJ2-5; CDR3aa: CASSFGQGMQETQYF; CDR3nt: TGTGCCAGCAGCTTCGGACAGGGGATGCAAGAGACCCAGTACTTC
v_gene: TRBV2; d_gene: TRBD2; abundance: few; j_gene: TRBJ2-1; CDR3aa: CASRGTSGGRNEQFF; CDR3nt: TGTGCCAGCAGAGGGACTAGCGGGGGCCGGAATGAGCAGTTCTTC
v_gene: TRBV19; d_gene: .; abundance: .; j_gene: TRBJ1-4; CDR3aa: CASSIDRQFNEKLFF; CDR3nt: TGTGCCAGTAGTATAGACCGACAGTTTAATGAAAAACTGTTTTTT
v_gene: TRBV28; d_gene: TRBD1; abundance: .; j_gene: TRBJ1-1; CDR3aa: CASSSRRTGAMNTEAFF; CDR3nt: TGTGCCAGCAGTTCGCGTCGGACAGGTGCGATGAACACTGAAGCTTTCTTT
v_gene: TRBV6-6; d_gene: .; abundance: once; j_gene: TRBJ2-5; CDR3aa: CASSLTGMETQYF; CDR3nt: TGTGCCAGCAGTCTCACAGGGATGGAGACCCAGTACTTC
v_gene: TRBV30; d_gene: TRBD1; abundance: .; j_gene: TRBJ2-7; CDR3aa: CAWGTGAGSYEQYF; CDR3nt: TGTGCCTGGGGGACAGGGGCAGGCTCCTACGAGCAGTACTTC
v_gene: TRBV12-3/TRBV12-4; d_gene: TRBD1; abundance: many; j_gene: TRBJ2-7; CDR3aa: CASSRTGVAQYF; CDR3nt: TGTGCCAGCAGCCGGACAGGGGTGGCGCAGTACTTC
v_gene: TRBV18; d_gene: .; abundance: .; j_gene: TRBJ1-2; CDR3aa: CASSPSDRANYGYTF; CDR3nt: TGTGCCAGCTCACCATCGGACAGAGCTAACTATGGCTACACCTTC
v_gene: TRBV27; d_gene: .; abundance: once; j_gene: TRBJ1-6; CDR3aa: CASSFQVAARPNSPLHF; CDR3nt: TGTGCCAGCAGTTTCCAAGTAGCGGCCAGGCCTAATTCACCCCTCCACTTT
v_gene: TRBV10-1; d_gene: .; abundance: .; j_gene: TRBJ2-7; CDR3aa: CASPLPLSYEQYF; CDR3nt: TGCGCCAGCCCACTTCCCCTCTCCTACGAGCAGTACTTC
v_gene: TRBV7-9; d_gene: TRBD1; abundance: .; j_gene: TRBJ1-2; CDR3aa: CASGTGQNYGYTF; CDR3nt: TGTGCCAGCGGGACAGGACAAAACTATGGCTACACCTTC
v_gene: TRBV28; d_gene: .; abundance: .; j_gene: TRBJ2-3; CDR3aa: CASRIGGAHRGDTQYF; CDR3nt: TGTGCCAGCAGGATAGGGGGGGCGCATCGTGGAGATACGCAGTATTTT
v_gene: TRBV18; d_gene: TRBD1; abundance: .; j_gene: TRBJ1-1; CDR3aa: CASSPRTDRAMNTEAFF; CDR3nt: TGTGCCAGCTCACCACGTACGGACAGGGCCATGAACACTGAAGCTTTCTTT
v_gene: TRBV19; d_gene: .; abundance: .; j_gene: TRBJ1-1; CDR3aa: CASSTTGMVEAFF; CDR3nt: TGTGCCAGTAGTACCACAGGGATGGTAGAAGCTTTCTTT
v_gene: TRBV19; d_gene: TRBD2; abundance: .; j_gene: TRBJ2-1; CDR3aa: CASSIITSGNDEQFF; CDR3nt: TGTGCCAGTAGTATAATAACTAGCGGGAACGATGAGCAGTTCTTC
v_gene: TRBV15; d_gene: TRBD1; abundance: few; j_gene: TRBJ1-6; CDR3aa: CATSRGVGTAPLHF; CDR3nt: TGTGCCACCAGCAGAGGGGTAGGGACAGCCCCGCTCCACTTT
v_gene: TRBV3-1/TRBV3-2; d_gene: .; abundance: .; j_gene: TRBJ2-1; CDR3aa: CASSQDTVGGQGEQFF; CDR3nt: TGTGCCAGCAGCCAAGATACGGTGGGAGGGCAGGGGGAGCAGTTCTTC
v_gene: TRBV27; d_gene: TRBD2; abundance: .; j_gene: TRBJ2-4; CDR3aa: CASSLSASGLAKNIQYF; CDR3nt: TGTGCCAGCAGTTTATCGGCTAGCGGCCTAGCCAAAAACATTCAGTACTTC
v_gene: TRBV28; d_gene: .; abundance: .; j_gene: TRBJ1-4; CDR3aa: CASSFTPGSNEKLFF; CDR3nt: TGTGCCAGCAGTTTCACTCCAGGGTCTAATGAAAAACTGTTTTTT
v_gene: TRBV14; d_gene: TRBD2; abundance: .; j_gene: TRBJ2-6; CDR3aa: CASSAGGYSGANVLTF; CDR3nt: TGTGCCAGCAGCGCCGGGGGGTACTCTGGGGCCAACGTCCTGACTTTC
v_gene: TRBV7-3; d_gene: TRBD1; abundance: .; j_gene: TRBJ2-2; CDR3aa: CASSSTGGHGELFF; CDR3nt: TGTGCCAGCAGCTCGACAGGGGGCCACGGGGAGCTGTTTTTT
v_gene: TRBV6-5; d_gene: .; abundance: once; j_gene: TRBJ1-5; CDR3aa: CASSATDSNQPQHF; CDR3nt: TGTGCCAGCAGCGCCACAGATAGCAATCAGCCCCAGCATTTT
v_gene: TRBV15; d_gene: TRBD2; abundance: .; j_gene: TRBJ2-1; CDR3aa: CATSRGASGRPNEQFF; CDR3nt: TGTGCCACCAGCAGGGGGGCTAGCGGGCGACCCAATGAGCAGTTCTTC
v_gene: TRBV24-1; d_gene: .; abundance: .; j_gene: TRBJ2-4; CDR3aa: CATSGINDYTELHF; CDR3nt: TGTGCCACCAGTGGTATCAATGACTATACGGAACTGCACTTC
v_gene: TRBV7-9; d_gene: TRBD1; abundance: .; j_gene: TRBJ2-3; CDR3aa: CASSSLLDREDTQYF; CDR3nt: TGTGCCAGCAGCTCACTATTGGACAGGGAAGATACGCAGTATTTT
v_gene: TRBV30; d_gene: .; abundance: .; j_gene: TRBJ1-2; CDR3aa: CAWGPDRGGYTF; CDR3nt: TGTGCCTGGGGTCCAGACCGAGGGGGCTACACCTTC
v_gene: TRBV11-2; d_gene: .; abundance: .; j_gene: TRBJ2-5; CDR3aa: CASSLVGSREETQYF; CDR3nt: TGTGCCAGCAGCTTAGTTGGTTCCCGGGAAGAGACCCAGTACTTC
v_gene: TRBV28; d_gene: TRBD1; abundance: once; j_gene: TRBJ1-2; CDR3aa: CASSIRTGGYTF; CDR3nt: TGTGCCAGCAGTATCAGGACAGGTGGCTACACCTTC
v_gene: TRBV9; d_gene: .; abundance: .; j_gene: TRBJ1-3; CDR3aa: CASSVDPAGGNTIYF; CDR3nt: TGTGCCAGCAGCGTAGACCCCGCAGGGGGAAACACCATATATTTT
v_gene: TRBV3-1/TRBV3-2; d_gene: TRBD2; abundance: .; j_gene: TRBJ2-5; CDR3aa: CASSQEQGGTPGTQYF; CDR3nt: TGTGCCAGCAGCCAAGAGCAGGGAGGGACGCCGGGGACCCAGTACTTC